The sequence of this TCR beta chain was determined in a study of cytomegalovirus exposure and HLA in healthy donors. Germline CDR1 is MDHEN and CDR2 is SYDVKM. The J segment lost 2 bases and the V segment lost 7 bases, leaving 7 bases of the junction unmatched. The CDR3 sequence is 14 residues long. With 60 Vbeta and 13 Jbeta primers, the PCR was carried out. Clones were sequenced by immunoSEQ multiplex PCR, and TCRdb holds only the in-frame ones, with some missing. This sample's table reports 100,000 to 150,000 clones. Material for sequencing was PBMCs. The V gene is TRBV28, the J gene TRBJ2-5, with 7 bases identical to TRBD1. The clonotype comes from a man aged 18 to 35 in good health and CMV-seronegative. CDR3 protein: CASKPGTEQETQYF. The CDR3 nucleotides read TGTGCCAGCAAGCCGGGGACAGAACAAGAGACCCAGTACTTC. The full variable domain, with the rest looked up from reference TRBV28 and TRBJ2-5, is DVKVTQSSRYLVKRTGEKVFLECVQDMDHENMFWYRQDPGLGLRLIYFSYDVKMKEKGDIPEGYSVSREKKERFSLILESASTNQTSMYLCASKPGTEQETQYFGPGTRLLVL.